Below, 17 T cell receptor beta chains from the same sample are listed, as sequenced in a study of blood T cell repertoires in COVID-19. Some clones are missing from TCRdb's copy, which holds only in-frame ones; the method was immunoSEQ multiplex PCR. The sample has roughly 86,000 clones; approximately 89% are singletons. Sequencing input: peripheral blood. The receptors were gathered from a man in his fifties or sixties with active or convalescent COVID-19.

The V and J genes are TRBV27 and TRBJ2-7; no definite D call. From germline, CDR1 is MNHEY and CDR2 SMNVEV (reference sequence). The germline V and J ends were trimmed by 6 bases and 2 bases, with 14 bases remaining between them. This CDR3 comprises 14 residues. CDR3: CASSPGFLTYEQYF. In nucleotides, the CDR3 is TGTGCCAGCAGCCCCGGGTTCCTTACCTACGAGCAGTACTTC.

This chain links TRBV28 with TRBJ1-2; 8 bases are a match to TRBD1. The V gene end was trimmed by 3 bases and the J gene end by 0 bases; junction bases not matched to a gene: 3. Germline CDR1 is MDHEN and CDR2 is SYDVKM. This CDR3 comprises 15 residues. The DNA for the CDR3 is TGTGCCAGCAGTTTTGCGACAGGGGCTAACTATGGCTACACCTTC. This encodes CASSFATGANYGYTF.

The CDR3 DNA is TGTGCCAGCAGGGTTGGACAGGGGGCGCAGTATTTT. Translating gives CASRVGQGAQYF. The rearrangement uses TRBV6-5 and TRBJ2-3, with 10 bases matching TRBD1. V trimming: 6 bases; J trimming: 10 bases; junction bases outside the gene matches: 4. This CDR3 has 12 residues. CDR1 is MNHEY and CDR2 is SVGAGI in the germline V gene.

The genes are TRBV27 and TRBJ2-2, with D possibly being TRBD2 (6 bases). Deletions cut 3 bases from V and 0 bases from J, with 8 bases between. Per the germline V gene, CDR1 is MNHEY and CDR2 is SMNVEV (reference sequence). This CDR3 has 15 amino acids. CDR3 in amino acids: CASSFTGANTGELFF. CDR3 nucleotide sequence: TGTGCCAGCAGTTTTACGGGGGCGAACACCGGGGAGCTGTTTTTT.

The chain joins TRBV5-8 to TRBJ2-6; TRBD1 agrees at 8 bases. Trimming at V came to 0 bases and at J to 1 base, leaving 6 bases not matched to a gene. The length of the CDR3 is 18 residues. Germline-derived CDR1 and CDR2 are SGHTS and YDEGEE. The CDR3 here is CASSLGRTGTSGANVLTF. The CDR3 region has the DNA TGTGCCAGCAGCTTGGGTAGGACAGGGACATCTGGGGCCAACGTCCTGACTTTC.

The count of this clone is one. V is TRBV28 and J is TRBJ1-5; no reliable D call. V lost 7 bases to trimming and J lost 0 bases, with 10 bases between them. Germline CDR1 reads MDHEN; CDR2 reads SYDVKM. The CDR3 is 14 residues long. CDR3: CASTRGGSNQPQHF. Here the CDR3 DNA reads TGTGCCAGCACCCGGGGAGGTAGCAATCAGCCCCAGCATTTT.

The chain combines TRBV6-4 with TRBJ2-3, with 9 bases lining up with TRBD2. The germline CDR1 and CDR2 sequences are MRHNA and SNTAGT. CDR3 length equals 14 residues. J gave up 4 bases and V 4 bases, and 3 bases lay outside the gene matches. CDR3 nucleotides: TGTGCCAGCAGTGGCGGGGGGGCGTCAGATACGCAGTATTTT. It specifies CASSGGGASDTQYF.

The genes are TRBV5-1 and TRBJ2-7; a possible D gene is TRBD1 (6 bases). The CDR3 covers 13 residues. Germline values: CDR1 SGHRS, CDR2 YFSETQ. The V end was cut by 4 bases, the J end by 5 bases, with 13 bases between. The CDR3 DNA follows: TGCGCCAGCAGCCCCAGTGGGGGCAACGAGCAGTACTTC. Amino acids: CASSPSGGNEQYF. Combining the CDR3 with reference TRBV5-1 and TRBJ2-7 gives the whole variable domain KAGVTQTPRYLIKTRGQQVTLSCSPISGHRSVSWYQQTPGQGLQFLFEYFSETQRNKGNFPGRFSGRQFSNSRSEMNVSTLELGDSALYLCASSPSGGNEQYFGPGTRLTVT.

This clone was found once. The CDR3 DNA follows: TGTGCCAGCAGCCAAGGCGCCGGGGAGCTGTTTTTT. Amino acid sequence: CASSQGAGELFF. The chain couples TRBV3-1 (or the pseudogene TRBV3-2) to TRBJ2-2, with no clear D. Germline CDR1 is LGHDT and CDR2 is YNNKEL (reference sequence). CDR3 length: 12 amino acids. V was shortened by 1 base and J by 6 bases, with 3 bases between the two germline ends.

The V and J genes are TRBV2 and TRBJ2-3, with 7 bases aligning to TRBD2. From germline, CDR1 is SNHLY and CDR2 FYNNEI. Losses at the gene ends were 6 bases for V and 5 bases for J; bases not matched to a gene: 2. The CDR3 runs to 12 residues. This CDR3 reads CASRREGDTQYF. CDR3 bases: TGTGCCAGCAGAAGGGAGGGAGATACGCAGTATTTT.

The chain combines TRBV11-2 with TRBJ2-7; the match to TRBD2 covers 8 bases. Unmatched junction bases numbered 5, after V lost 4 bases and J lost 6 bases. Per the germline V gene, CDR1 is SGHAT and CDR2 is FQNNGV. This CDR3 spans 13 amino acids. The CDR3 DNA reads as TGTGCCAGCAGCTGGACTAGCACTGGCGAGCAGTACGTC. This sequence encodes CASSWTSTGEQYV.

The chain carries TRBV7-6 and TRBJ2-1; 13 nucleotides agree with TRBD2. The trim removed 5 bases at V and 7 bases at J, leaving 5 bases unmatched. The CDR3 spans 15 residues. Germline V gene sequence: CDR1 SGHVS, CDR2 FNYEAQ. CDR3 residues: CASSGGTSGVNEQFF. The CDR3 bases are TGTGCCAGCAGCGGAGGGACTAGCGGGGTGAATGAGCAGTTCTTC.

The rearrangement joins TRBV6-2 or TRBV6-3 to TRBJ2-2, with 9 positions matching TRBD2. The CDR3 runs 15 residues. Unmatched junction bases numbered 7, after V lost 5 bases and J lost 6 bases. Germline V gene sequence: CDR1 MNHEY, CDR2 SVGEGT. In DNA, the CDR3 is TGTGCCAGCAGTGCCGCCGGGACTAGCCCCGGGGAGCTGTTTTTT. Amino acid sequence: CASSAAGTSPGELFF.

This clone was detected a few times. This chain joins TRBV27 and TRBJ1-1; D is possibly TRBD1 (6 bases). This CDR3 has 13 amino acids. CDR1 and CDR2 from the germline V gene are MNHEY and SMNVEV (reference sequence). Trimming shortened V by 7 bases and J by 5 bases, and 14 bases separated the two germline ends. CDR3 in amino acids: CASMGLRGTEAFF. The CDR3 DNA sequence: TGTGCCAGCATGGGCCTCAGGGGAACTGAAGCTTTCTTT.

CDR3 DNA sequence: TGTGCCAGCAGTTTATACGGGCGGGGGCCCGAAAAACTGTTTTTT. Encoded protein: CASSLYGRGPEKLFF. The chain combines TRBV28 with TRBJ1-4; D possibly corresponds to TRBD1 (6 bases). V dropped 1 base and J dropped 8 bases, with 14 bases sitting between them. The germline CDR1 and CDR2 sequences are MDHEN and SYDVKM. This CDR3 has 15 residues. The full variable domain, completed using reference TRBV28 and TRBJ1-4, is DVKVTQSSRYLVKRTGEKVFLECVQDMDHENMFWYRQDPGLGLRLIYFSYDVKMKEKGDIPEGYSVSREKKERFSLILESASTNQTSMYLCASSLYGRGPEKLFFGSGTQLSVL.

The chain links TRBV15 to TRBJ1-1; no clear D. Germline CDR1 and CDR2: LNHNV and YYDKDF (reference sequence). Trimming took 0 bases from V and 1 from J, leaving 9 bases between them. The CDR3 totals 15 residues. The CDR3 DNA is TGTGCCACCAGCAGAGATCGAACAGAGAACACTGAAGCTTTCTTT. This sequence encodes CATSRDRTENTEAFF.

This sequence joins TRBV7-9 and TRBJ1-2; 7 nucleotides line up with TRBD1. The V gene's germline CDR1 is SEHNR and CDR2 FQNEAQ (reference sequence). There are 13 residues in the CDR3. After removal of 5 bases from V and 5 bases from J, the junction contained 5 bases not matched to a gene. The DNA of the CDR3 is TGTGCCAGCAGCGTCGACAGGGTATATGGCTACACCTTC. Translating it yields CASSVDRVYGYTF.